This is a list of T cell receptor beta chains from one sample in a study of T-cell memory formation after mild COVID-19. TCRdb re-analysed the 5' RACE reads in MiXCR, keeping a single row per CDR3 protein. The table shows 300,000 to 350,000 distinct CDR3 sequences, with 14% occurring only once. The sequenced sample was PBMCs or a T cell subset sorted from them (not recorded which). Receptors originate from a man aged 18 to 35 who had mild COVID-19 (a few samples of this study predate the infection). Cell type and time point are not known. CDR3s include the opening cysteine and the closing phenylalanine or tryptophan. D genes are given only for firm matches. Only part of the rows carry a size: once, few, many, or a class if the clone is expanded.

few | TRBJ2-1 | TRBV7-6 | TRBD2 | TGTGCCAGCAGCTCCTGGGGAGCGGGGGGATACAATGAGCAGTTCTTC | CASSSWGAGGYNEQFF
few | TRBJ2-1 | TRBV5-5 | - | TGTGCCAGCAGCTTGGAGCCCGGAAACAATGAGCAGTTCTTC | CASSLEPGNNEQFF
many | TRBJ2-5 | TRBV3-1 | - | TGTGCCAGCAGCCCGTTGGCGAGGTACCAAGAGACCCAGTACTTC | CASSPLARYQETQYF
- | TRBJ2-7 | TRBV20-1 | TRBD2 | TGCAGTGCTAGGCGGGGGGTCTCCTACGAGCAGTACTTC | CSARRGVSYEQYF
few | TRBJ1-2 | TRBV5-5 | TRBD1 | TGTGCCAGCACCGTGTCGACAGGGCGGTACTATGGCTACACCTTC | CASTVSTGRYYGYTF
- | TRBJ2-1 | TRBV2 | - | TGTGCCAGCACGACGGGGGAGTACAATGAGCAGTTCTTC | CASTTGEYNEQFF
- | TRBJ1-1 | TRBV7-9 | - | TGTGCCAGCAGCTTATCACCCGCGAACTGGAACACTGAAGCTTTCTTT | CASSLSPANWNTEAFF
- | TRBJ2-5 | TRBV4-2 | - | TGTGCCAGCGGGCGCGAAGAGACCCAGTACTTC | CASGREETQYF
few | TRBJ2-3 | TRBV5-1 | TRBD1 | TGCGCCAGTGATTCGGGACAGGACGGGGGCACAGATACGCAGTATTTT | CASDSGQDGGTDTQYF
- | TRBJ1-2 | TRBV20-1 | - | TGCAGTGCGTCGTCGGGGGACGGCTACACCTTC | CSASSGDGYTF
few | TRBJ2-2 | TRBV11-2 | - | TGTGCCAGCAGCCCCACGACAGTTAACACCGGGGAGCTGTTTTTT | CASSPTTVNTGELFF
- | TRBJ1-5 | TRBV6-6 | - | TGTGCCAGCAGTTACCCCACAGGAGGGGGGAAAATGGGGCCCCAGCATTTT | CASSYPTGGGKMGPQHF
- | TRBJ2-3 | TRBV4-2 | TRBD2 | TGTGCCAGCAGCCAAGACGGACTAGCGGGGGGACACACAGATACGCAGTATTTT | CASSQDGLAGGHTDTQYF
few | TRBJ2-2 | TRBV7-6 | TRBD2 | TGTGCCAGCAGCTTCGGTGGGGGACTAGCGAGCACCGGGGAGCTGTTTTTT | CASSFGGGLASTGELFF
few | TRBJ2-7 | TRBV10-2 | TRBD1 | TGCGCCAGCAGTGAAGACAGGGTGGTCTACGAGCAGTACTTC | CASSEDRVVYEQYF
few | TRBJ1-2 | TRBV9 | - | TGTGCCAGCAGCGTAGAAACAGGGCCCCAAGCAGGATTCGGTGGCTACACCTTC | CASSVETGPQAGFGGYTF
few | TRBJ2-5 | TRBV6-6 | - | TGTGCCAGCAGTTACTCGAGAGCCCGAACCCTGAGAGAATTCTTTGTCCAGTACTTC | CASSYSRARTLREFFVQYF
few | TRBJ1-1 | TRBV6-5 | - | TGTGCCAGCAGTACAAACACTGAAGCTTTCTTT | CASSTNTEAFF
many | TRBJ1-1 | TRBV2 | - | TGTGCCAGCAGTGTTGGGGGCTACATGAACACTGAAGCTTTCTTT | CASSVGGYMNTEAFF
few | TRBJ1-2 | TRBV4-3 | - | TGCGCCAGCAGCCAAGATTACGGGAACAGCAGGGCATCTGGCTACACCTTC | CASSQDYGNSRASGYTF
few | TRBJ2-4 | TRBV7-9 | TRBD1 | TGTGCCAGCAGCTCCCGACAGGGGACTAACATTCAGTACTTC | CASSSRQGTNIQYF
few | TRBJ2-7 | TRBV21-1 | - | TGTGCCAGCAGCAACACTTGCGCGGGGGGCCCCAGCTCCTACGAGCAGTACTTC | CASSNTCAGGPSSYEQYF
- | TRBJ1-6 | TRBV28 | - | TGTGCCAGCACAAAAGAAGGGGGTCTCTCCTATAATTCACCCCTCCACTTT | CASTKEGGLSYNSPLHF
- | TRBJ1-3 | TRBV29-1 | - | TGCAGCGCAAGCGAGGTTTCCTCTGGAAACACCATATATTTT | CSASEVSSGNTIYF
- | TRBJ1-3 | TRBV7-2 | TRBD1 | TGTGCCAGCAGCTTCGGCAGGGGGTCTGGAAACACCATATATTTT | CASSFGRGSGNTIYF
- | TRBJ2-3 | TRBV20-1 | - | TGCACCCGGGGACCTATCACAGATACGCAGTATTTT | CTRGPITDTQYF
- | TRBJ2-5 | TRBV4-1 | - | TGCGCCAGCAGCCATACACGGGACATCGAAGAGACCCAGTACTTC | CASSHTRDIEETQYF
- | TRBJ2-1 | TRBV24-1 | - | TGTGCCACCAGTGATGATGACAGGAAATATAATGAGCAGTTCTTC | CATSDDDRKYNEQFF
- | TRBJ2-1 | TRBV4-1 | TRBD1 | TGCGCCAGCAGCCCCACAGGGGGCTCGGGTGAGCAGTTCTTC | CASSPTGGSGEQFF
few | TRBJ2-1 | TRBV10-3 | TRBD2 | TGTGCCATCAGTGAGTCGACACTAGCGGGGGGAACGCAGTTCTTC | CAISESTLAGGTQFF
few | TRBJ2-2 | TRBV12-3/TRBV12-4 | TRBD1 | TGTGCCACCTACGGGACAGGCTCCACCGGGGAGCTGTTTTTT | CATYGTGSTGELFF
few | TRBJ1-5 | TRBV9 | TRBD1 | TGTGCCAGCCACCAAGTCCCCGGGGCAGGGGGTAAAGAGAATCAGCCCCAGCATTTT | CASHQVPGAGGKENQPQHF
- | TRBJ2-3 | TRBV11-2 | - | TGTGCCAGCGATGGGTCTGCGGGGTTAACAGATACGCAGTATTTT | CASDGSAGLTDTQYF
- | TRBJ2-3 | TRBV5-1 | - | TGCGCCAGCAGCTCAGGAGACAGGCCCACAGATACGCAGTATTTT | CASSSGDRPTDTQYF
many | TRBJ1-4 | TRBV4-3 | - | TGCGCCAGCAGCCAAGTTGGGGGAGGACTGATTGAAAAACTGTTTTTT | CASSQVGGGLIEKLFF
few | TRBJ2-1 | TRBV6-2/TRBV6-3 | TRBD1 | TGTGCCAGCAGTTACTCGAAGGGGGCGTCCTACAATGAGCAGTTCTTC | CASSYSKGASYNEQFF
- | TRBJ2-3 | TRBV27 | - | TGCACTGGGGGACCTAGCACAGATACGCAGTATTTT | CTGGPSTDTQYF
few | TRBJ1-1 | TRBV3-1 | - | TGTGCCAGCAGCCAAGGGGGGCAGCTGAACACTGAAGCTTTCTTT | CASSQGGQLNTEAFF
few | TRBJ2-3 | TRBV7-6 | - | TGTGCCAGCAGCTTAGTGTGGGCTAACCAAGGGGAGCAGTATTTT | CASSLVWANQGEQYF
few | TRBJ2-7 | TRBV15 | - | TGTGCCACCAGCAGGCAGGGGGGTTCGAGGGAGCAGTACTTC | CATSRQGGSREQYF
- | TRBJ1-2 | TRBV6-5 | TRBD1 | TGTGCCAGCAGTTACACCGGGCGGACAGGCACCCAAGCGGGCTACACCTTC | CASSYTGRTGTQAGYTF